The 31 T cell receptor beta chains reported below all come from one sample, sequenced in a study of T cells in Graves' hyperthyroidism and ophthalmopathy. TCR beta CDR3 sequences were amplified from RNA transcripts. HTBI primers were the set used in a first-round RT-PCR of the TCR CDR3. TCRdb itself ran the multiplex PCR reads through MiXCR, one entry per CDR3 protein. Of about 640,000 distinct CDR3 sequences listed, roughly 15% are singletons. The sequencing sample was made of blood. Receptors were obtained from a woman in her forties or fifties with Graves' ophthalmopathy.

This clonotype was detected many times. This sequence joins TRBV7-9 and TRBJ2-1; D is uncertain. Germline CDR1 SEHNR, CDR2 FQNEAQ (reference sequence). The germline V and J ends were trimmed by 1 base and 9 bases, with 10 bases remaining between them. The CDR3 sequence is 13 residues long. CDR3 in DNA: TGTGCCAGCAGCTTAGACAGATTGGGTGAGCAGTTCTTC. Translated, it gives CASSLDRLGEQFF.

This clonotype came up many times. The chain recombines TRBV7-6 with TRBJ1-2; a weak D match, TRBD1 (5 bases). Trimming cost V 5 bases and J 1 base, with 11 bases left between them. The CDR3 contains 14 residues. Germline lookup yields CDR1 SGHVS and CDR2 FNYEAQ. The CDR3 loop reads CASSRDGLNYGYTF. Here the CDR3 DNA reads TGTGCCAGCAGCAGGGACGGCCTTAACTATGGCTACACCTTC.

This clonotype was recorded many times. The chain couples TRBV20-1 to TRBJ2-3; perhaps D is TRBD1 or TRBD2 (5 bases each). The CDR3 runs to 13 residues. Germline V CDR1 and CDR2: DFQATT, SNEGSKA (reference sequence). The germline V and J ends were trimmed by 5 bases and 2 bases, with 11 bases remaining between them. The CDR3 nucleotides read TGCAGTGCTGGGGGACCAAACACAGATACGCAGTATTTT. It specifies CSAGGPNTDTQYF.

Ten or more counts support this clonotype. Here the CDR3 DNA reads TGTGCCAGCAGCTTAAGATACTCCGAGCAGTACTTC. As protein: CASSLRYSEQYF. The chain couples TRBV7-2 to TRBJ2-7; D remains ambiguous. Looked up from germline, CDR1 is SGHTA and CDR2 is FQGNSA. V lost 2 bases, J lost 6 bases, and 8 bases lay in between. This CDR3 region has 12 residues. The full variable domain, rest sourced from reference TRBV7-2 and TRBJ2-7, is GAGVSQSPSNKVTEKGKDVELRCDPISGHTALYWYRQSLGQGLEFLIYFQGNSAPDKSGLPSDRFSAERTGGSVSTLTIQRTQQEDSAVYLCASSLRYSEQYFGPGTRLTVT.

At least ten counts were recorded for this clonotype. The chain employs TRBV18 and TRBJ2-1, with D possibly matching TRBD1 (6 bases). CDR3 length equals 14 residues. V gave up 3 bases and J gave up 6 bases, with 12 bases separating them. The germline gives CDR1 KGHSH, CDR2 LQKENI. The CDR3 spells CASSPPTGRNEQFF. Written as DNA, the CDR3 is TGTGCCAGCTCACCCCCGACAGGACGCAATGAGCAGTTCTTC.

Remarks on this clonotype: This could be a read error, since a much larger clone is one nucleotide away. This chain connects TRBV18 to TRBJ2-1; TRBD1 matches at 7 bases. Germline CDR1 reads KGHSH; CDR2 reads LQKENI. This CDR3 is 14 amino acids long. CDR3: CASSPQQGTDEQVF. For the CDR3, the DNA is TGTGCCAGCTCACCACAACAGGGGACGGATGAGCAGGTCTTC.

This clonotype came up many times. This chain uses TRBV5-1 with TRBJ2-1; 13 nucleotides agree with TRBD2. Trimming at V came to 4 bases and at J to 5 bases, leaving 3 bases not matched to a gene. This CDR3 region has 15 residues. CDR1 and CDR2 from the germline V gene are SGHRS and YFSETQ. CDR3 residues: CASSGLAGAHNEQFF. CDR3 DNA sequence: TGCGCCAGCAGCGGACTAGCGGGAGCACACAATGAGCAGTTCTTC.

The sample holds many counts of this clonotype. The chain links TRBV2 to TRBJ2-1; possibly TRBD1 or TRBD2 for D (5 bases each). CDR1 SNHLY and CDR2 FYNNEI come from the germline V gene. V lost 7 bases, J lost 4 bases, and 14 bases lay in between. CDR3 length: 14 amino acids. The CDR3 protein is CASNKAGRYNEQFF. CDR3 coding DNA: TGTGCCAGCAATAAGGCAGGGAGATACAATGAGCAGTTCTTC.

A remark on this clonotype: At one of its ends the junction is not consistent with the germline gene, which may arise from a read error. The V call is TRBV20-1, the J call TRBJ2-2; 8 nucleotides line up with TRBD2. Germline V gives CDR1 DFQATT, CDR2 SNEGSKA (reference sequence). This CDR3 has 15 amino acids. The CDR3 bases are TGCAGTGCTAAACGCGGGGGGTCGAACACCGGGGAGCCGTTTTTT. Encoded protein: CSAKRGGSNTGEPFF.

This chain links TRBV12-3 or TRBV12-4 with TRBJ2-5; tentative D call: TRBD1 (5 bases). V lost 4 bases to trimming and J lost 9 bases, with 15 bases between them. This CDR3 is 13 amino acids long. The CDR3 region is CASSYEIKGAQYF. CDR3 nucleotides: TGTGCCAGCAGTTACGAAATAAAAGGGGCCCAGTACTTC.

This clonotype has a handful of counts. The CDR3 region is CASSHQTGTSGRIGAYNEQFF. CDR3 nucleotide sequence: TGCGCCAGCAGCCACCAGACGGGGACTAGCGGGAGAATAGGTGCCTACAATGAGCAGTTCTTC. J is TRBJ2-1 and V is TRBV4-1, with TRBD2 matching over 14 bases. Germline trimming cut 3 bases from V and 2 bases from J; bases unmatched to any gene: 15. This CDR3 has 21 amino acids. Germline CDR1 MGHRA, CDR2 YSYEKL.

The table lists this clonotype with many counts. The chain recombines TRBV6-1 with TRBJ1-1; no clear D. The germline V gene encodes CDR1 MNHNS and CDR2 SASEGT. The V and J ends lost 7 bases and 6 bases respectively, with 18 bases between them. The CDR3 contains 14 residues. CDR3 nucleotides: TGTGCCAGCATCGGACCGAGTAACAGCGCTGAAGCTTTCTTT. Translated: CASIGPSNSAEAFF.

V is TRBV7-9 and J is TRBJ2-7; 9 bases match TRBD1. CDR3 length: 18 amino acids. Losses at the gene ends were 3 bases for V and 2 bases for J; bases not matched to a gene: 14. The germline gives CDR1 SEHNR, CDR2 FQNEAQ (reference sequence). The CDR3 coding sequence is TGTGCCAGCAGCTTTAGAGACAGGGGGGACTTACCCCCCTACGAGCAGTACTTC. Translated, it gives CASSFRDRGDLPPYEQYF.

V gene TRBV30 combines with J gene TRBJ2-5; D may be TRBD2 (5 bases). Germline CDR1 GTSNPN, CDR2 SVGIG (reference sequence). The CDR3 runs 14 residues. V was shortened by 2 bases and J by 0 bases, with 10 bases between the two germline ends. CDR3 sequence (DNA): TGTGCCTGGAGTCTCGGACTGTACCAAGAGACCCAGTACTTC. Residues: CAWSLGLYQETQYF.

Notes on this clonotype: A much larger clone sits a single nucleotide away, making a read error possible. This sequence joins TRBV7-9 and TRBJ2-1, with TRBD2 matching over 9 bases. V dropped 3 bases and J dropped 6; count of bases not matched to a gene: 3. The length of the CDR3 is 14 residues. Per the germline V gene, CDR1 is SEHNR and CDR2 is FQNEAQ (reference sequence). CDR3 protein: CASSFLAGTNEQFF. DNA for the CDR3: TGTGCCAGCAGCTTCCTAGCGGGAACCAATGAGCAGTTCTTC.

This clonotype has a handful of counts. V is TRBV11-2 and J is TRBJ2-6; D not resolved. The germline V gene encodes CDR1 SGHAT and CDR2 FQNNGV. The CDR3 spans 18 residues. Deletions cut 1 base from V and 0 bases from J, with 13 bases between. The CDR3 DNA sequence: TGTGCCAGCAGCTTAGTGGTTCTATGGAGCTCTGGGGCCAACGTCCTGACTTTC. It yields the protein CASSLVVLWSSGANVLTF.

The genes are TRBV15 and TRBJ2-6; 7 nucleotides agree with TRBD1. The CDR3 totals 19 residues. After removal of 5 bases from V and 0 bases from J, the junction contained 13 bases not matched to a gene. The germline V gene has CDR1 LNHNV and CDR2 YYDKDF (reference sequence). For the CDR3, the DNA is TGTGCCACCAGCGGAGGACAGGCCAATCCTCTCTCTGGGGCCAACGTCCTGACTTTC. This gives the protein CATSGGQANPLSGANVLTF. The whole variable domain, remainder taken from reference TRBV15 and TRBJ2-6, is DAMVIQNPRYQVTQFGKPVTLSCSQTLNHNVMYWYQQKSSQAPKLLFHYYDKDFNNEADTPDNFQSRRPNTSFCFLDIRSPGLGDTAMYLCATSGGQANPLSGANVLTFGAGSRLTVL.

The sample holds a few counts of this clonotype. CDR3 amino acids: CASSHPDSPLHF. CDR3 DNA: TGTGCCAGCAGTCACCCCGACTCACCCCTCCACTTT. The rearrangement joins TRBV27 to TRBJ1-6; D unclear. Germline V CDR1 and CDR2: MNHEY, SMNVEV (reference sequence). Trimming took off 5 bases at V and 10 bases at J, with 9 bases between the two ends. The CDR3 totals 12 residues.

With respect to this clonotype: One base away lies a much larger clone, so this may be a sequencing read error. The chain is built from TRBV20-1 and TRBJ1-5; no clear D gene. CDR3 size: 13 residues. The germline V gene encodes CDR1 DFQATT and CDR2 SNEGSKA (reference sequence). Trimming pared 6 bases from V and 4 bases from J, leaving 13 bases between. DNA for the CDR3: TGCAGTGCGCCGGTGGAGAGAAATCAGCCCCAGCATTTT. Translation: CSAPVERNQPQHF.

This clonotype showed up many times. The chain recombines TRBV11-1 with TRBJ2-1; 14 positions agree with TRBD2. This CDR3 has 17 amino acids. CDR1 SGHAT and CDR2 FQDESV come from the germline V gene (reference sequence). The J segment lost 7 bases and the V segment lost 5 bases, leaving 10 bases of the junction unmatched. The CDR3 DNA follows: TGTGCCAGCAGCGAAGGGACTAGCGGGAGTGGTTGGAATGAGCAGTTCTTC. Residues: CASSEGTSGSGWNEQFF.

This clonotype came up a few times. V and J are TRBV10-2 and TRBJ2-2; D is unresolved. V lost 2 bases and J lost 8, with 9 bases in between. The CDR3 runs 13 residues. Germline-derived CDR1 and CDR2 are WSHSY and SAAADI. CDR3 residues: CASSEIGSGELFF. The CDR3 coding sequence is TGCGCCAGCAGTGAGATTGGTTCGGGGGAGCTGTTTTTT.

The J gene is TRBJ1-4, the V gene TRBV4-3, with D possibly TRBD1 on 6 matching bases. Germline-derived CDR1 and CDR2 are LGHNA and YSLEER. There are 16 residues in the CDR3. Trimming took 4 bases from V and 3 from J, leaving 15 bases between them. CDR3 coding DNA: TGCGCCAGCAGCCCCGGGACAAGTGGGGCTAATGAAAAACTGTTTTTT. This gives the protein CASSPGTSGANEKLFF.

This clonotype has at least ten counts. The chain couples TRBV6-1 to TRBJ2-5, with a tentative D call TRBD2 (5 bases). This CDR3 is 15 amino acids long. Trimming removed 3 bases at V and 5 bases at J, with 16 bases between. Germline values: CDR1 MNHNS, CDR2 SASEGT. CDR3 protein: CASSDQYTSSETQYF. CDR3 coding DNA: TGTGCCAGCAGTGACCAATATACTAGTTCTGAGACCCAGTACTTC.

The CDR3, as DNA: TGTGCCAGCAACGAGCCGAGACAGCCGACCTATGGCTACACCTTC. It encodes CASNEPRQPTYGYTF. The rearrangement joins TRBV6-2 or TRBV6-3 to TRBJ1-2; tentatively, D is TRBD1 (5 bases). Germline V CDR1 and CDR2: MNHEY, SVGEGT. With 7 bases removed from V and 4 bases from J, the gap between germline ends came to 19 bases. The CDR3 sequence is 15 residues long.

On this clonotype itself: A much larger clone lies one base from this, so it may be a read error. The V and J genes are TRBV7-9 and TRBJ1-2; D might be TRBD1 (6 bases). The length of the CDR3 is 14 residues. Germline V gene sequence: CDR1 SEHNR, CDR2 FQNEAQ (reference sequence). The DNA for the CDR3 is TGTGCCGGCAGCCCTCACAGGGTGAGCTATGGCTACACCTTC. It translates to CAGSPHRVSYGYTF.

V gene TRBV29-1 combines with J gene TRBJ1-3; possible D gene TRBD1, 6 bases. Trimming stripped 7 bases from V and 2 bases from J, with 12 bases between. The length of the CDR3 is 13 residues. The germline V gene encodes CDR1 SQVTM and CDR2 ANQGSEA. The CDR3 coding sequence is TGCAGCGCTGGACAGAATCCTGGAAACACCATATATTTT. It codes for CSAGQNPGNTIYF.

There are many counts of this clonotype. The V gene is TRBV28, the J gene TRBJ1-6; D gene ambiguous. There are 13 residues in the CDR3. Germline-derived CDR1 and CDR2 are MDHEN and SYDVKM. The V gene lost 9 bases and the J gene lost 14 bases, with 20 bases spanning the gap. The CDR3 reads CASVDPWAMALHF. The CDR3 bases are TGTGCCAGTGTGGACCCTTGGGCCATGGCCCTCCACTTT.

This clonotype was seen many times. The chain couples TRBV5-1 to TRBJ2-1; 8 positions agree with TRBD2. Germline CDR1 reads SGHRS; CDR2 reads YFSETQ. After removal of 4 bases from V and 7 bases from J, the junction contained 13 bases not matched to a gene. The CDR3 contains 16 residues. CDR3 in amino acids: CASSINSGIVGNEQFF. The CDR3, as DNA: TGCGCCAGCAGCATAAATAGCGGGATCGTTGGGAATGAGCAGTTCTTC.

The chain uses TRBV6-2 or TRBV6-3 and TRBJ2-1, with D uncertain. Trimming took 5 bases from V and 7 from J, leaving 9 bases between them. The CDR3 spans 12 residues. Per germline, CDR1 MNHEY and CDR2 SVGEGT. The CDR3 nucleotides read TGTGCCAGCAGTCTTCGGGTGAATGAGCAGTTCTTC. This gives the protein CASSLRVNEQFF.

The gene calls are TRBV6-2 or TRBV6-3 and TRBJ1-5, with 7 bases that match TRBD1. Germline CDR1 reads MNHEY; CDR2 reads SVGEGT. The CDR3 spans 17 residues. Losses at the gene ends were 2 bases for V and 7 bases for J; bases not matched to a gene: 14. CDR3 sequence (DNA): TGTGCCAGCAGTTACCCGAAACAGGGGCGTCTGGGACAGCCCCAGCATTTT. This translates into CASSYPKQGRLGQPQHF.

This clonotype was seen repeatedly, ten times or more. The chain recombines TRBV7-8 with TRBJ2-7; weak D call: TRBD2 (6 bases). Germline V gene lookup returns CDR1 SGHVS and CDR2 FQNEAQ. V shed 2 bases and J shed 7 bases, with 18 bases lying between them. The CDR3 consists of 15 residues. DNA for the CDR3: TGTGCCAGCAGCTTACGGGGGACCCTTCGACTAGAGCAGTACTTC. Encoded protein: CASSLRGTLRLEQYF.